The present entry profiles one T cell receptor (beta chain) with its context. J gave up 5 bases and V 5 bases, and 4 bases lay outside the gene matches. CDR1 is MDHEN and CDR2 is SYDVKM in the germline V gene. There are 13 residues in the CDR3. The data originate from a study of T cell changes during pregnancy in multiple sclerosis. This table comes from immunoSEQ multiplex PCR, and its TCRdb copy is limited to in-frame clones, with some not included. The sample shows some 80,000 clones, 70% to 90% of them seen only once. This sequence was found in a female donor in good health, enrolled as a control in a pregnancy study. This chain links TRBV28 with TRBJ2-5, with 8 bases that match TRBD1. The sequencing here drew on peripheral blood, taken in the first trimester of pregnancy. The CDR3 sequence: CASSPGGWETQYF. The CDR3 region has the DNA TGTGCCAGCAGTCCAGGGGGCTGGGAGACCCAGTACTTC.